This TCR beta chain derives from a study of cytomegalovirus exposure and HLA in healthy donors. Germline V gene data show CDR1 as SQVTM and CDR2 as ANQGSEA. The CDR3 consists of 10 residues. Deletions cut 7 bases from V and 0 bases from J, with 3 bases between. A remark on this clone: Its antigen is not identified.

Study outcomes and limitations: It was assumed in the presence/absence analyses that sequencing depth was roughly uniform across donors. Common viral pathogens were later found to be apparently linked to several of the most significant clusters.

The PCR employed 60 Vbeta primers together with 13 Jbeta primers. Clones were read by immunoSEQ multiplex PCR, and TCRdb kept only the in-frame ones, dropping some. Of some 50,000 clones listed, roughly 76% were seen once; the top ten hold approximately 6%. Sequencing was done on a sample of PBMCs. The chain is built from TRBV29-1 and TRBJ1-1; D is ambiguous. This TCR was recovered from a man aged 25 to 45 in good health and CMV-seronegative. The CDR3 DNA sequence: TGCAGCGCTCTGAACACTGAAGCTTTCTTT. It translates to CSALNTEAFF.